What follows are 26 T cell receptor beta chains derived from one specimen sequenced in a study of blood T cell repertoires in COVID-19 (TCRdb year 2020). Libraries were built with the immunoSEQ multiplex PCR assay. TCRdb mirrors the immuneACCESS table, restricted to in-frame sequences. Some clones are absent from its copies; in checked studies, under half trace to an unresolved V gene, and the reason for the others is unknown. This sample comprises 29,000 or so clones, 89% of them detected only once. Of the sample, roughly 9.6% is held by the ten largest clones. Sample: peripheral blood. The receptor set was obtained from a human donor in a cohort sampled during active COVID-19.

CDR3 region: CAWSGKGGGSYGYTF. In nucleotides, the CDR3 is TGTGCCTGGAGTGGAAAAGGAGGCGGGAGCTATGGCTACACCTTC. The chain links TRBV30 to TRBJ1-2; D ambiguous. Between the trimmed V and J ends, which lost 1 base and 4 bases, there was a span of 16 bases. The germline CDR1 and CDR2 sequences are GTSNPN and SVGIG (reference sequence). The CDR3 has 15 residues.

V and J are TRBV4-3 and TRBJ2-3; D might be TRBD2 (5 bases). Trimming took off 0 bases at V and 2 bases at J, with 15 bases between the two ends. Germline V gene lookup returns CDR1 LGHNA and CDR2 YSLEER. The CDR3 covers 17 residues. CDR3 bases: TGCGCCAGCAGCCAAGATTTTCGGGGTCCAATCACAGATACGCAGTATTTT. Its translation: CASSQDFRGPITDTQYF.

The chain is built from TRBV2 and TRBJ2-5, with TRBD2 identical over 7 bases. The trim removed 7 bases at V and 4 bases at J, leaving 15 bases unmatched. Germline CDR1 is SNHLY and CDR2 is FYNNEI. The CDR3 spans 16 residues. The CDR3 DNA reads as TGTGCCAGCAAAATTACCGGACTAGGAGATCTAGAGACCCAGTACTTC. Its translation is CASKITGLGDLETQYF.

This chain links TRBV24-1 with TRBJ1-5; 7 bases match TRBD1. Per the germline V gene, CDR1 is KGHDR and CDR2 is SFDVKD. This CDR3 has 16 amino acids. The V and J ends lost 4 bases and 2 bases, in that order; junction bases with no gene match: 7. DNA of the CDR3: TGTGCCACCAGTGAAAGAGACAGGGATCGCAATCAGCCCCAGCATTTT. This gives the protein CATSERDRDRNQPQHF.

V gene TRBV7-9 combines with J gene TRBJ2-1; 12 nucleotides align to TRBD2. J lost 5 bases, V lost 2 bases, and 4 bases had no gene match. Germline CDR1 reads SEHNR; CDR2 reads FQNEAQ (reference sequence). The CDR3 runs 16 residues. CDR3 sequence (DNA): TGTGCCAGCAGCTTAACCCGACTAGCGGGGGACAATGAGCAGTTCTTC. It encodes CASSLTRLAGDNEQFF.

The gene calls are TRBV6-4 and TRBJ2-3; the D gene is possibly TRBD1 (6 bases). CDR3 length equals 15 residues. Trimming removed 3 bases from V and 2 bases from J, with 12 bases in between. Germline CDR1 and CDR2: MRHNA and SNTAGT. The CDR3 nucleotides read TGTGCCAGCAGTGAGGGGGCGTTATTCACAGATACGCAGTATTTT. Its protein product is CASSEGALFTDTQYF.

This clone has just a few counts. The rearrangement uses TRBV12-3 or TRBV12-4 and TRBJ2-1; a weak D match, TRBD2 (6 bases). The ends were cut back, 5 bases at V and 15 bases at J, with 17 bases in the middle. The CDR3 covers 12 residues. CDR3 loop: CASSRGGGNLFF. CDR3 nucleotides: TGTGCCAGCAGTCGAGGTGGGGGGAATTTGTTCTTC.

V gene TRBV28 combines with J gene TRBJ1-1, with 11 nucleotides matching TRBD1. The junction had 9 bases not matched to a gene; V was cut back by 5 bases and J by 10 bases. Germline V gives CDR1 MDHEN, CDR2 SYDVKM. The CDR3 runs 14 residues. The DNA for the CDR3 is TGTGCCAGCAGTAGCCGGGACAGGGGGGATACAGCTTTCTTT. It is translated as CASSSRDRGDTAFF.

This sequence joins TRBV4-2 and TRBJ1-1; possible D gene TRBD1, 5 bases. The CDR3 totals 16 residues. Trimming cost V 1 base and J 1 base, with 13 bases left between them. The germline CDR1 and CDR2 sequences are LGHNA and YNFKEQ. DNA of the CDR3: TGTGCCAGCAGCCAAGTTGTGACGGGGGGGAACACTGAAGCTTTCTTT. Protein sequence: CASSQVVTGGNTEAFF.

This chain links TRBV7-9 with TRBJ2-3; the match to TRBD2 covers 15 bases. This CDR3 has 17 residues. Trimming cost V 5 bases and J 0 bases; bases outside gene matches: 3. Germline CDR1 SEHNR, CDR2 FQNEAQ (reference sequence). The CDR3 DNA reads TGTGCCAGCAGCACCGGACTAGCGGGGGGGAGCACAGATACGCAGTATTTT. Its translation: CASSTGLAGGSTDTQYF. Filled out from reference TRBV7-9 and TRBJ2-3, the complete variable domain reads DTGVSQNPRHKITKRGQNVTFRCDPISEHNRLYWYRQTLGQGPEFLTYFQNEAQLEKSRLLSDRFSAERPKGSFSTLEIQRTEQGDSAMYLCASSTGLAGGSTDTQYFGPGTRLTVL.

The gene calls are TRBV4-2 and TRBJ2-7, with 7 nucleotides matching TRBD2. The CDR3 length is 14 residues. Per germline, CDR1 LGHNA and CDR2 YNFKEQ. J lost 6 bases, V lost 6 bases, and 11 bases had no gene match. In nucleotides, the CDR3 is TGTGCCAGCAGTCCTGGACTAGAAGTAGGCGAGCAGTACTTC. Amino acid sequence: CASSPGLEVGEQYF.

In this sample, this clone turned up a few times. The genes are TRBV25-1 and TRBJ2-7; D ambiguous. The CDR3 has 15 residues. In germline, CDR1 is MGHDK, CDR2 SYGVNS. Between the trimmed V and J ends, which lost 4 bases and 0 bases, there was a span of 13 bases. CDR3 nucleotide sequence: TGTGCCAGCAGTGCGTCGAGGAAAAGCTCCTACGAGCAGTACTTC. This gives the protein CASSASRKSSYEQYF.

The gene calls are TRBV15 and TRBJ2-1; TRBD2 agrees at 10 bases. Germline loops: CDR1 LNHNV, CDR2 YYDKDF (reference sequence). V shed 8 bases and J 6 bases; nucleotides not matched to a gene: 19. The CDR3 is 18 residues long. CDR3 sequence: CATGGGSGGSRVRNEQFF. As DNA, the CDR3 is TGTGCCACCGGAGGCGGTAGCGGGGGGTCTCGGGTGCGCAATGAGCAGTTCTTC. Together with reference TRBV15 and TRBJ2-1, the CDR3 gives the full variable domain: DAMVIQNPRYQVTQFGKPVTLSCSQTLNHNVMYWYQQKSSQAPKLLFHYYDKDFNNEADTPDNFQSRRPNTSFCFLDIRSPGLGDTAMYLCATGGGSGGSRVRNEQFFGPGTRLTVL.

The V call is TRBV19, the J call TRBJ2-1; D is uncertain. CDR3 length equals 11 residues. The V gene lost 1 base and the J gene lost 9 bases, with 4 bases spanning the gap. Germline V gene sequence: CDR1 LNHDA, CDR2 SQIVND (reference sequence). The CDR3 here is CASSIAGEQFF. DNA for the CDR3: TGTGCCAGTAGTATAGCGGGTGAGCAGTTCTTC.

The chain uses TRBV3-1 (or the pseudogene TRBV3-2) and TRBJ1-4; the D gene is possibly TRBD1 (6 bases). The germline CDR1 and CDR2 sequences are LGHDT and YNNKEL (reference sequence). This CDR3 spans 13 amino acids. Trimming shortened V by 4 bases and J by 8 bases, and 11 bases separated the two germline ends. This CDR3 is CASSRRTDEKLFF. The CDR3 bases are TGTGCCAGCAGCCGGCGGACAGACGAAAAACTGTTTTTT.

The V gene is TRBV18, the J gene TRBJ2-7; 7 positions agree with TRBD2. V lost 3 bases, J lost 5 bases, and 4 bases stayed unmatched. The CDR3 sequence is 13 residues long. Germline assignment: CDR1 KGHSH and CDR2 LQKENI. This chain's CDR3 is CASSPPGRDEQYF. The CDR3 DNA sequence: TGTGCCAGCTCACCCCCGGGGAGGGACGAGCAGTACTTC.

The CDR3 DNA follows: TGTGCCAGCAGTTTATGGGGGAGGGGCACTGAAGCTTTCTTT. This sequence encodes CASSLWGRGTEAFF. V gene TRBV27 combines with J gene TRBJ1-1, with D perhaps matching TRBD1 (5 bases). CDR3 size: 14 residues. V lost 1 base and J lost 4, with 10 bases in between. Germline V gives CDR1 MNHEY, CDR2 SMNVEV (reference sequence).

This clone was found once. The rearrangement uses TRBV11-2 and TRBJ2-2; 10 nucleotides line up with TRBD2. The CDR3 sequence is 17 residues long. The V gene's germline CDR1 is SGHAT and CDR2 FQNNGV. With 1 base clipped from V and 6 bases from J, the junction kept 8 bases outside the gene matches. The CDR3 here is CASSLVTSGVFAGELFF. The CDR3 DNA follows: TGTGCCAGCAGCTTAGTAACTAGCGGGGTATTCGCCGGGGAGCTGTTTTTT.

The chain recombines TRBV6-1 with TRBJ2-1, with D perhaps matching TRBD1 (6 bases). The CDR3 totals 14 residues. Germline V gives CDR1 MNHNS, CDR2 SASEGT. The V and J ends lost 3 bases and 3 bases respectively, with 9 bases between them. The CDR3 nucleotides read TGTGCCAGCAGTGAGGGGACACACTACAATGAGCAGTTCTTC. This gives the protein CASSEGTHYNEQFF.

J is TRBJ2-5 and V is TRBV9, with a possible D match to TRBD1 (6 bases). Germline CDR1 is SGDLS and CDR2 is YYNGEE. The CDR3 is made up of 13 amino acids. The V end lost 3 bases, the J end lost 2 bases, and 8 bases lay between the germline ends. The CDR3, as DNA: TGTGCCAGCAGCGGACAGGCTCAAGAGACCCAGTACTTC. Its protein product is CASSGQAQETQYF.

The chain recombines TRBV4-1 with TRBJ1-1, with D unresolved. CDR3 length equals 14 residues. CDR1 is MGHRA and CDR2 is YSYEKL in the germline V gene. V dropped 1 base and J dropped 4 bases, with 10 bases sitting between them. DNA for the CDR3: TGCGCCAGCAGCCAAGCGGGGTTTATCACTGAAGCTTTCTTT. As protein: CASSQAGFITEAFF.

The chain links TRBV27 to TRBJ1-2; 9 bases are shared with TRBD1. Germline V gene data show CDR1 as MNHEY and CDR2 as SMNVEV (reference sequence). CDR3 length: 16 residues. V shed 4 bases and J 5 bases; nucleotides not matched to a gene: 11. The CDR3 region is CASSSTDRGGRYGYTF. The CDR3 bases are TGTGCCAGCAGTTCAACCGACAGGGGGGGGAGGTATGGCTACACCTTC.

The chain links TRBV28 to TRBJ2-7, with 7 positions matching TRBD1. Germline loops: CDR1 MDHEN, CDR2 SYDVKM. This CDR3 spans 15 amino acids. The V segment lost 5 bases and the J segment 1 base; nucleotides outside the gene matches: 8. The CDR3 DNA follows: TGTGCCAGCAGTCCCGGGACAGACGAATCCTACGAGCAGTACTTC. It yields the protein CASSPGTDESYEQYF.

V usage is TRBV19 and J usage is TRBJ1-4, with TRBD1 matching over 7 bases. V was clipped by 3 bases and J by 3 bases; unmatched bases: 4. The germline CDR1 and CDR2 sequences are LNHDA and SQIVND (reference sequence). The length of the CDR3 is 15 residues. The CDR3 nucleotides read TGTGCCAGTAGTATCTTGGGACAGCCTAATGAAAAACTGTTTTTT. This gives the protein CASSILGQPNEKLFF.

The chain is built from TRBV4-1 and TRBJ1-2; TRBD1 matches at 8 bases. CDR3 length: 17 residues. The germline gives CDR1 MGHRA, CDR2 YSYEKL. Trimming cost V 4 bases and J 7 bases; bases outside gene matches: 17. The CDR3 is CASSPGTGESLVFGYTF. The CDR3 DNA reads TGCGCCAGCAGCCCCGGGACAGGAGAATCCTTGGTGTTTGGCTACACCTTC.

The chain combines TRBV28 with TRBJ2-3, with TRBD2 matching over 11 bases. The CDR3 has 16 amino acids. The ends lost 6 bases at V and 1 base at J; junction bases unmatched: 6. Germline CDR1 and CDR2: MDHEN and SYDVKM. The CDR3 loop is CASSRAGLAGTDTQYF. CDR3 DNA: TGTGCCAGCAGCCGTGCGGGACTAGCGGGCACAGATACGCAGTATTTT.